The T cell receptor beta chain described here comes from a study of T cell responses to AZD1222 COVID-19 vaccine. Study results and caveats: Only five or six people who got AZD1222 tested seropositive at baseline.

V shed 3 bases and J shed 2 bases, with 5 bases lying between them. The CDR3 is made up of 13 amino acids. The germline V gene has CDR1 LNHDA and CDR2 SQIVND (reference sequence). TCRdb keeps only in-frame clones here, not all; method: immunoSEQ multiplex PCR. The table has roughly 140,000 clones, just over 90% seen once. Points on this clone: Its antigen is unknown.

This TCR came from an adult in good health. The genes are TRBV19 and TRBJ1-5; D call uncertain. The source material was peripheral blood, sampled on day 0 of MenACWY control vaccination. The CDR3 DNA is TGTGCCAGTAGTATGATTGGCAATCAGCCCCAGCATTTT. Residues: CASSMIGNQPQHF. The full variable domain, its missing parts supplied by reference TRBV19 and TRBJ1-5, is DGGITQSPKYLFRKEGQNVTLSCEQNLNHDAMYWYRQDPGQGLRLIYYSQIVNDFQKGDIAEGYSVSREKKESFPLTVTSAQKNPTAFYLCASSMIGNQPQHFGDGTRLSIL.